Given below is one T cell receptor (beta chain) in context. This specimen belongs to a study of blood T cell repertoires in COVID-19. Study at large: Both acute and convalescent COVID-19 samples were obtained from the United States, Italy and Spain. T cells, B-cell-depleted T cells, or PBMCs provided the cDNA or gDNA that served as material.

The CDR3 loop spans 14 amino acids. CDR1 is MNHNY and CDR2 is SVGAGI in the germline V gene (reference sequence). The J segment lost 0 bases and the V segment lost 6 bases, leaving 3 bases of the junction unmatched. TCRdb keeps only in-frame clones here, not all; method: immunoSEQ multiplex PCR. The repertoire includes 200,000 to 250,000 clones, around three quarters of them detected once, and around 7.7% sits in the top ten. The sample comprised peripheral blood. The rearrangement links TRBV6-6 to TRBJ2-7; 9 bases map to TRBD1. The clonotype originates from a woman aged 70-85 years with acute or convalescent COVID-19. The CDR3 region is CASRGTGSSYEQYF. CDR3 nucleotide sequence: TGTGCCAGCAGGGGGACAGGGAGCTCCTACGAGCAGTACTTC.